Below, one T cell receptor (beta chain) is given with its context. Its antigen is not known. Time point noted: week 47, end of study. The vaccine gave 300 ug of a 20-mer mutant IDH1 peptide subcutaneously per dose. Libraries were prepared by immunoSEQ multiplex PCR; TCRdb keeps only in-frame clonotypes and omits some of them. The data contain around 30,000 clones, approximately 83% of them singletons. The sample comes from a study of a mutant IDH1 vaccine in newly diagnosed glioma. Turning to the study itself: Radiotherapy alone preceded vaccination by 4-6 weeks; alternatively, vaccination started with temozolomide cycles. A roughly 62% male, approximately 40% female split and a mean age of about 44 years characterized treated patients.

Germline V lookup: CDR1 SGDLS, CDR2 YYNGEE. V was trimmed by 4 bases and J by 5 bases, leaving 12 bases between them. The CDR3 is 13 residues long. Sequenced here: PBMCs, sampled from a glioma patient whose treatment included an IDH1 peptide vaccine. The receptor's source is a man in his thirties or forties with glioma. The V and J genes are TRBV9 and TRBJ2-5; tentative D call: TRBD1 (7 bases). The CDR3 protein is CASSTTGRETQYF. The CDR3 nucleotides read TGTGCCAGCAGCACGACAGGGAGGGAGACCCAGTACTTC.